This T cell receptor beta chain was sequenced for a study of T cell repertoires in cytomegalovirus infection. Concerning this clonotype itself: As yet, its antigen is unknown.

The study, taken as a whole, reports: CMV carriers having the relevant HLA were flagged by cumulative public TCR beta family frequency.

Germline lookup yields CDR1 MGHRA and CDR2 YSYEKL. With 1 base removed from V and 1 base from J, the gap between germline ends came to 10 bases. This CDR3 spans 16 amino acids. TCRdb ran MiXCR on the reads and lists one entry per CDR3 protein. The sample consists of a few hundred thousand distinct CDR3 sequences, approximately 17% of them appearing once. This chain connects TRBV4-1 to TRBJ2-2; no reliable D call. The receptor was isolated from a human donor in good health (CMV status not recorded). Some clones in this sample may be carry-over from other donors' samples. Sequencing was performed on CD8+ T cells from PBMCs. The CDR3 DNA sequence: TGCGCCAGCAGCCAAGGTCCAGAGGTGAACACCGGGGAGCTGTTTTTT. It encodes CASSQGPEVNTGELFF.